What follows are 3 T cell receptor beta chains derived from one specimen sequenced in a study of T cell responses to AZD1222 COVID-19 vaccine. Libraries were prepared by immunoSEQ multiplex PCR; TCRdb keeps only in-frame clonotypes and omits some of them. The profile shows about 100,000 clones, about 88% of them singletons. The sample was peripheral blood, taken on day 0 of AZD1222 vaccination. These receptor sequences come from an adult in good health.

This clone was recorded a few times. The rearrangement joins TRBV7-9 to TRBJ2-5; the match to TRBD1 covers 7 bases. The V gene's germline CDR1 is SEHNR and CDR2 FQNEAQ (reference sequence). After removal of 4 bases from V and 2 bases from J, the junction contained 7 bases not matched to a gene. The CDR3 covers 15 residues. This CDR3 is CASSSRTGLQETQYF. In DNA form, the CDR3 reads TGTGCCAGCAGCTCCCGGACAGGACTGCAAGAGACCCAGTACTTC.

This clone showed up just once. The chain recombines TRBV30 with TRBJ1-5; no reliable D call. The CDR3 has 12 residues. V shed 0 bases and J shed 5 bases, with 5 bases lying between them. Germline loops: CDR1 GTSNPN, CDR2 SVGIG (reference sequence). The CDR3 here is CAWSVPYQPQHF. The CDR3 bases are TGTGCCTGGAGTGTACCTTATCAGCCCCAGCATTTT. The full variable domain, its missing parts supplied by reference TRBV30 and TRBJ1-5, is SQTIHQWPATLVQPVGSPLSLECTVEGTSNPNLYWYRQAAGRGLQLLFYSVGIGQISSEVPQNLSASRPQDRQFILSSKKLLLSDSGFYLCAWSVPYQPQHFGDGTRLSIL.

The rearrangement links TRBV4-1 to TRBJ2-7, with 11 nucleotides matching TRBD1. Germline CDR1 and CDR2: MGHRA and YSYEKL. The V gene end was trimmed by 1 base and the J gene end by 2 bases; junction bases not matched to a gene: 10. This CDR3 is 18 amino acids long. In DNA, the CDR3 is TGCGCCAGCAGCCAAGCTTCCCTCGGGACAGGGGGTACCTACGAGCAGTACTTC. Translating gives CASSQASLGTGGTYEQYF.